The following is a TCR beta chain sequence with its context. Here immunoSEQ multiplex PCR was the method, and the copy in TCRdb shows in-frame clones only, minus some. The sample consists of about 90,000 clones, just over 90% of them appearing once. This sample was taken from a study of PD-1 blockade in classical Hodgkin lymphoma. CDR3 size: 16 residues. V lost 3 bases and J lost 0, with 15 bases in between. The germline V gene has CDR1 MDHEN and CDR2 SYDVKM. Specified time point: cycle 4 day 1 (C4D1), after less than seven weeks of nivolumab. Every single patient, without exception, relapsed after autologous stem cell transplantation, and brentuximab vedotin exposure varied. Reported best responses ranged across complete response, partial response or progressive disease.

The sample consisted of peripheral blood mononuclear cells (PBMCs), taken before the fourth cycle of nivolumab. The receptor was isolated from a human donor with classical Hodgkin lymphoma. The chain is built from TRBV28 and TRBJ2-7; a weak D match, TRBD2 (6 bases). CDR3 sequence reads: CASSLPGTSFSYEQYF. The CDR3 bases are TGTGCCAGCAGTTTGCCTGGAACTAGCTTCTCCTACGAGCAGTACTTC.